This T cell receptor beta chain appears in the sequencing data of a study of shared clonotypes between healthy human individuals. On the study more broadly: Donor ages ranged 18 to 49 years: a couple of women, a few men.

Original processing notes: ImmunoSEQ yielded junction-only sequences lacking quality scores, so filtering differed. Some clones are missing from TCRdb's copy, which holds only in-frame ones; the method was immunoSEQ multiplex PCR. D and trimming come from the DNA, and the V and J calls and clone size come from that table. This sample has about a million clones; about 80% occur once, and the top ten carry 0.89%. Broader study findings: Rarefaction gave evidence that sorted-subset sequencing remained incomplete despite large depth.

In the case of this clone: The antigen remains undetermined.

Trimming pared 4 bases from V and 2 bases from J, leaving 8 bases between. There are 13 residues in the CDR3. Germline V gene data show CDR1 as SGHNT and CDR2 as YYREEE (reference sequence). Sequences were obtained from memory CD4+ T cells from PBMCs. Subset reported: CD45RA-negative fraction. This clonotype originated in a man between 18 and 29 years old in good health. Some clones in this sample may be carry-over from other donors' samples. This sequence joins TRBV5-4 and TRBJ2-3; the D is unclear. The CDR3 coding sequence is TGTGCCAGCAGCACGCAGGACACAGATACGCAGTATTTT. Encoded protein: CASSTQDTDTQYF.